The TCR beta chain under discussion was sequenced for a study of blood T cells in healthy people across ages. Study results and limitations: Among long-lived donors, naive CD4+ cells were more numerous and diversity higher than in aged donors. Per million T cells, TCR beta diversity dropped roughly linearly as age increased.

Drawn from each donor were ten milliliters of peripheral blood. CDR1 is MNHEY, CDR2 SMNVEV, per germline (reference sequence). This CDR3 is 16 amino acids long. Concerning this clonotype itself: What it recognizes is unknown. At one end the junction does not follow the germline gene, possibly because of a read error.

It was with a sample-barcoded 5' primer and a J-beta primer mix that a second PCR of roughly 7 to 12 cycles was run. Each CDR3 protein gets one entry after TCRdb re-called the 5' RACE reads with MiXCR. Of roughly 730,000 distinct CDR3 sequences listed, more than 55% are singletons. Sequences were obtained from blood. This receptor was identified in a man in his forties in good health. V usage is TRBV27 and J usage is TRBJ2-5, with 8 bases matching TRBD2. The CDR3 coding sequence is TGTGCCAGTAGTTTATCCCCCCCTCGGGCGGGAGGAGAGCAGTACTTC. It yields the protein CASSLSPPRAGGEQYF.